This TCR beta chain was found in a study of control samples from healthy donors and cancer patients. Clones were read by immunoSEQ multiplex PCR, and TCRdb kept only the in-frame ones, dropping some. Seen here are 170,000 or so clones, about 90% observed once, and the top ten hold roughly 2%. The ends lost 4 bases at V and 3 bases at J; junction bases unmatched: 4. The V gene's germline CDR1 is MNHEY and CDR2 SVGAGI. The CDR3 has 14 residues. This TCR was sampled from a woman aged 40 to 50 in good health. The source material was blood. This chain uses TRBV6-5 with TRBJ2-7; 9 positions agree with TRBD1. CDR3 DNA sequence: TGTGCCAGCAGTTTAGGGACAGGGAGCTACGAGCAGTACTTC. Translated, it gives CASSLGTGSYEQYF.